These 25 T cell receptor beta chains were all obtained from the same sample, sequenced in a study of radiotherapy plus CTLA-4 blockade in lung cancer. Sequencing was performed with immunoSEQ multiplex PCR; in TCRdb, only in-frame clones are kept and a portion is missing. The table records 25,000 to 35,000 clones, 60% to 80% of them present only once. The source material was peripheral blood, sampled from a patient treated with radiotherapy plus ipilimumab. The receptors originated from a human donor with non-small cell lung cancer whose response to radiotherapy plus ipilimumab could not be evaluated.

The rearrangement uses TRBV18 and TRBJ2-3; TRBD2 agrees at 8 bases. Trimming removed 3 bases from V and 2 bases from J; junction bases left unmatched: 7. The germline CDR1 and CDR2 sequences are KGHSH and LQKENI. The CDR3 runs to 16 residues. The CDR3 spells CASSPKLAANTDTQYF. In DNA, the CDR3 is TGTGCCAGCTCACCTAAACTAGCGGCGAACACAGATACGCAGTATTTT.

The chain is built from TRBV27 and TRBJ2-1; TRBD2 matches at 16 bases. The CDR3 is 22 residues long. The ends lost 4 bases at V and 0 bases at J; junction bases unmatched: 15. Germline assignment: CDR1 MNHEY and CDR2 SMNVEV (reference sequence). As DNA, the CDR3 is TGTGCCAGCAGTTCCTTTGGGGGTAGGGGACTAGCGGGGGGGGACTCCTACAATGAGCAGTTCTTC. Translated, it gives CASSSFGGRGLAGGDSYNEQFF.

This rearrangement joins TRBV7-9 to TRBJ2-7; a possible D gene is TRBD2 (6 bases). Germline CDR1 is SEHNR and CDR2 is FQNEAQ (reference sequence). V lost 1 base, J lost 1 base, and 8 bases lay in between. The CDR3 has 14 amino acids. CDR3 sequence (DNA): TGTGCCAGCAGCTTAGTAGCGGCTTCCTACGAGCAGTACTTC. Translating it yields CASSLVAASYEQYF.

The V call is TRBV20-1, the J call TRBJ1-1; D gene unclear. CDR3 size: 11 residues. Germline CDR1 and CDR2: DFQATT and SNEGSKA (reference sequence). V was shortened by 2 bases and J by 6 bases, with 7 bases between the two germline ends. The CDR3 region is CSARWGAEAFF. DNA of the CDR3: TGCAGTGCTAGATGGGGAGCTGAAGCTTTCTTT.

The chain couples TRBV5-1 to TRBJ2-7, with 10 nucleotides matching TRBD1. The CDR3 contains 14 residues. V dropped 4 bases and J dropped 2; count of bases not matched to a gene: 3. CDR1 is SGHRS and CDR2 is YFSETQ in the germline V gene. CDR3 bases: TGCGCCAGCAGCAGGACAGGGGGTACCTACGAGCAGTACTTC. Its protein product is CASSRTGGTYEQYF. The full variable domain, rest sourced from reference TRBV5-1 and TRBJ2-7, is KAGVTQTPRYLIKTRGQQVTLSCSPISGHRSVSWYQQTPGQGLQFLFEYFSETQRNKGNFPGRFSGRQFSNSRSEMNVSTLELGDSALYLCASSRTGGTYEQYFGPGTRLTVT.

The rearrangement links TRBV5-1 to TRBJ2-5; TRBD1 matches at 8 bases. Looked up from germline, CDR1 is SGHRS and CDR2 is YFSETQ. V was clipped by 0 bases and J by 5 bases; unmatched bases: 6. The CDR3 totals 15 residues. The DNA of the CDR3 is TGCGCCAGCAGCTTGGGGCAGGGGGCGGTGGAGACCCAGTACTTC. It codes for CASSLGQGAVETQYF. Drawing the rest from reference TRBV5-1 and TRBJ2-5, the complete variable domain is KAGVTQTPRYLIKTRGQQVTLSCSPISGHRSVSWYQQTPGQGLQFLFEYFSETQRNKGNFPGRFSGRQFSNSRSEMNVSTLELGDSALYLCASSLGQGAVETQYFGPGTRLLVL.

The chain has TRBV2 and TRBJ1-1; TRBD1 is a possible D gene (6 bases). Germline V gives CDR1 SNHLY, CDR2 FYNNEI. Trimming took 3 bases from V and 1 from J, leaving 6 bases between them. The CDR3 covers 13 residues. CDR3 in DNA: TGTGCCAGCAGTGAGGACAGGAACACTGAAGCTTTCTTT. Amino acids: CASSEDRNTEAFF.

This chain uses TRBV19 with TRBJ1-5, with a possible D match to TRBD1 (5 bases). V lost 5 bases and J 6 bases, leaving 29 bases between the germline ends. From germline, CDR1 is LNHDA and CDR2 SQIVND (reference sequence). The CDR3 extends over 19 amino acids. The CDR3 loop is CASSPPAEEGFLPGQPQHF. CDR3 nucleotides: TGTGCCAGTAGTCCCCCAGCGGAGGAGGGGTTCCTTCCTGGTCAGCCCCAGCATTTT.

This rearrangement joins TRBV11-3 to TRBJ2-3; the match to TRBD2 covers 11 bases. J was trimmed by 1 base and V by 5 bases; bases with no gene match: 2. The CDR3 has 15 amino acids. Per germline, CDR1 SGHNT and CDR2 YENEEA. The CDR3 coding sequence is TGTGCCAGCAGCGTGGGACTAGCGGGCACAGATACGCAGTATTTT. As protein: CASSVGLAGTDTQYF.

This clone turned up a few times. The chain recombines TRBV10-1 with TRBJ2-5; a possible D gene is TRBD1 (5 bases). The germline V gene has CDR1 WNHNN and CDR2 SYGVQD (reference sequence). V was cut by 4 bases and J by 5 bases, with 11 bases left in between. CDR3 size: 13 residues. The CDR3 is CASSGAGLETQYF. DNA of the CDR3: TGCGCCAGCAGTGGGGCAGGGCTGGAGACCCAGTACTTC.

The DNA of the CDR3 is TGCGCCAGCAGCTTCGGGGCGGGGTTCAACACCGGGGAGCTGTTTTTT. The encoded protein is CASSFGAGFNTGELFF. The chain uses TRBV5-1 and TRBJ2-2, with D perhaps TRBD2 (6 bases). V lost 2 bases and J lost 2, with 13 bases in between. Germline V lookup: CDR1 SGHRS, CDR2 YFSETQ. The CDR3 is 16 residues long.

The chain couples TRBV15 to TRBJ1-5; 11 nucleotides match TRBD1. CDR1 is LNHNV and CDR2 is YYDKDF in the germline V gene (reference sequence). This CDR3 has 15 amino acids. The V gene end was trimmed by 4 bases and the J gene end by 7 bases; junction bases not matched to a gene: 6. The chain's CDR3 is CATSKLGQGAQPQHF. CDR3 sequence (DNA): TGTGCCACCAGCAAATTAGGACAGGGGGCGCAGCCCCAGCATTTT. Variable domain in full (rest from reference TRBV15 and TRBJ1-5): DAMVIQNPRYQVTQFGKPVTLSCSQTLNHNVMYWYQQKSSQAPKLLFHYYDKDFNNEADTPDNFQSRRPNTSFCFLDIRSPGLGDTAMYLCATSKLGQGAQPQHFGDGTRLSIL.

V usage is TRBV6-5 and J usage is TRBJ2-7; tentative D call: TRBD2 (6 bases). The CDR3 is 13 residues long. CDR1 MNHEY and CDR2 SVGAGI come from the germline V gene. CDR3 in amino acids: CVAGKVHTYEQYF. The CDR3 coding sequence is TGTGTCGCGGGGAAGGTTCACACGTACGAGCAGTACTTC.

This clone is a singleton in its sample. Other DNA sequences in the same sample also yield this CDR3. This chain links TRBV18 with TRBJ1-2, with TRBD1 identical over 8 bases. The germline V gene has CDR1 KGHSH and CDR2 LQKENI. The CDR3 covers 14 residues. J lost 2 bases, V lost 3 bases, and 2 bases had no gene match. The CDR3, as DNA: TGTGCCAGCTCACCGGACAGGGAAAACTATGGCTACACCTTC. Translating it yields CASSPDRENYGYTF.

The V call is TRBV11-2, the J call TRBJ2-2, with a weak D call TRBD2 (5 bases). Deletions cut 3 bases from V and 3 bases from J, with 8 bases between. This CDR3 has 14 residues. Germline V gene lookup returns CDR1 SGHAT and CDR2 FQNNGV. CDR3 bases: TGTGCCAGCAGCTTGGACTCGTACACCGGGGAGCTGTTTTTT. Translation: CASSLDSYTGELFF.

The rearrangement links TRBV5-1 to TRBJ2-2; 10 positions match TRBD1. J was trimmed by 4 bases and V by 4 bases; bases with no gene match: 7. Germline V gene lookup returns CDR1 SGHRS and CDR2 YFSETQ. The CDR3 contains 16 residues. CDR3 nucleotide sequence: TGCGCCAGCAGCAACACGCGACAGGGGGCCACCGGGGAGCTGTTTTTT. Amino acids: CASSNTRQGATGELFF.

The chain has TRBV5-5 and TRBJ2-5; 9 nucleotides match TRBD1. TRBJ2-7 matches the DNA end more closely, so the J call is doubtful. This CDR3 spans 13 amino acids. The V gene's germline CDR1 is SGHKS and CDR2 YYEKEE (reference sequence). CDR3 DNA sequence: TGTGCCAGCAGCTGGAGACAGGGGGACGAGCAGTACTTC. This encodes CASSWRQGDEQYF.

In its sample, this clone was seen a few times. The chain couples TRBV6-1 to TRBJ2-7; possible D gene TRBD2, 5 bases. Germline loops: CDR1 MNHNS, CDR2 SASEGT. The CDR3 is made up of 14 amino acids. The V gene lost 5 bases and the J gene lost 0 bases, with 11 bases spanning the gap. The CDR3, as DNA: TGTGCCAGCAGTAACCCAGCGGCCTCCTACGAGCAGTACTTC. It specifies CASSNPAASYEQYF.

This chain connects TRBV12-5 to TRBJ1-2; 7 bases are shared with TRBD1. Germline lookup yields CDR1 LGHNT and CDR2 FRNRAP. The ends lost 6 bases at V and 4 bases at J; junction bases unmatched: 14. This CDR3 spans 16 amino acids. The DNA for the CDR3 is TGTGCTAGTGGGGGCCTCACAGGGGATGGGGGCTATGGCTACACCTTC. It yields the protein CASGGLTGDGGYGYTF.

The chain is built from TRBV7-3 and TRBJ1-2; no definite D call. CDR3 length equals 11 residues. CDR1 is SGHTA and CDR2 is FQGTGA in the germline V gene. Trimming removed 4 bases at V and 14 bases at J, with 14 bases between. CDR3 bases: TGTGCCAGCAGCTCTGGAGGACTAAGAACCTTC. Translating it yields CASSSGGLRTF.

The chain joins TRBV19 to TRBJ2-7, with 8 nucleotides matching TRBD2. This CDR3 contains 15 residues. V lost 3 bases and J lost 2; bases outside the gene matches: 6. Germline V gene sequence: CDR1 LNHDA, CDR2 SQIVND (reference sequence). The CDR3 spells CASSIRVTSAYEQYF. In DNA form, the CDR3 reads TGTGCCAGTAGTATCAGGGTGACTAGCGCCTACGAGCAGTACTTC. The full variable domain, rest sourced from reference TRBV19 and TRBJ2-7, is DGGITQSPKYLFRKEGQNVTLSCEQNLNHDAMYWYRQDPGQGLRLIYYSQIVNDFQKGDIAEGYSVSREKKESFPLTVTSAQKNPTAFYLCASSIRVTSAYEQYFGPGTRLTVT.

V usage is TRBV5-1 and J usage is TRBJ2-1, with 9 bases fitting TRBD2. The CDR3 length is 14 residues. CDR1 and CDR2 from the germline V gene are SGHRS and YFSETQ. V lost 4 bases, J lost 7 bases, and 6 bases stayed unmatched. CDR3 sequence: CASSPLAGSNEQFF. The DNA of the CDR3 is TGCGCCAGCAGCCCCCTAGCGGGAAGTAATGAGCAGTTCTTC.

V usage is TRBV25-1 and J usage is TRBJ2-5; 13 bases are a match to TRBD2. This CDR3 comprises 16 residues. The V segment lost 4 bases and the J segment 4 bases; nucleotides outside the gene matches: 6. The germline gives CDR1 MGHDK, CDR2 SYGVNS. The CDR3 region is CASSGGLAGLAETQYF. The CDR3 bases are TGTGCCAGCAGTGGGGGACTAGCGGGATTGGCAGAGACCCAGTACTTC. Complete variable domain (other parts from reference TRBV25-1 and TRBJ2-5): EADIYQTPRYLVIGTGKKITLECSQTMGHDKMYWYQQDPGMELHLIHYSYGVNSTEKGDLSSESTVSRIRTEHFPLTLESARPSHTSQYLCASSGGLAGLAETQYFGPGTRLLVL.

The chain uses TRBV29-1 and TRBJ2-3; 8 bases fit TRBD1. Germline V CDR1 and CDR2: SQVTM, ANQGSEA. V lost 8 bases, J lost 0 bases, and 10 bases stayed unmatched. This CDR3 region has 15 residues. The CDR3 nucleotides are TGCAGCATATGGGACAGGTTGGTTAGCACAGATACGCAGTATTTT. It is translated as CSIWDRLVSTDTQYF.

V gene TRBV7-8 combines with J gene TRBJ1-5; D is unclear. CDR3 length equals 15 residues. The V gene's germline CDR1 is SGHVS and CDR2 FQNEAQ. V was trimmed by 7 bases and J by 0 bases, leaving 13 bases between them. The CDR3 spells CASTKETVSNQPQHF. DNA for the CDR3: TGTGCCAGCACTAAGGAGACTGTTAGCAATCAGCCCCAGCATTTT.